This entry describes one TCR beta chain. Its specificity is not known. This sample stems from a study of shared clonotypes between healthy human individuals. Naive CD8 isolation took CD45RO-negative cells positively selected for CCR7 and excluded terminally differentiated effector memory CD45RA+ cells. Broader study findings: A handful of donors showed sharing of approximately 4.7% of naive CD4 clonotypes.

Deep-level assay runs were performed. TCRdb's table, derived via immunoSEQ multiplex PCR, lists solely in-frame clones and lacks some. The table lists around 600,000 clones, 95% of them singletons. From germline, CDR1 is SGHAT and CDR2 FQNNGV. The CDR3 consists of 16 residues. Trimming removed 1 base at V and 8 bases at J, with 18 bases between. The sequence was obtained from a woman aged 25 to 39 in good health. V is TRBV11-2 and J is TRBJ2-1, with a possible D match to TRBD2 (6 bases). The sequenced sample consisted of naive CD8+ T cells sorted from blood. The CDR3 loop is CASSLGPSVPGYEQFF. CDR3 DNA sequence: TGTGCCAGCAGCTTAGGCCCTAGCGTCCCCGGGTATGAGCAGTTCTTC.